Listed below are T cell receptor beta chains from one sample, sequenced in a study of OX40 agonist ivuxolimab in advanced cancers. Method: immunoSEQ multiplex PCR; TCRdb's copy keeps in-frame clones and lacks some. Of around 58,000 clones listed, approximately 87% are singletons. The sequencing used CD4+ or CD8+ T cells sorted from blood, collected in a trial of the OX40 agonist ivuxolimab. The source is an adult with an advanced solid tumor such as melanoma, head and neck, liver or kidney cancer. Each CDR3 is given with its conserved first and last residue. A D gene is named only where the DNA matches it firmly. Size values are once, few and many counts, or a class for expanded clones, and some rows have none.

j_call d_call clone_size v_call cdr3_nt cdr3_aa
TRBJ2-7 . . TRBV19 TGTGCCACCAGACTAGGCCCCGACTACGAGCAGTACTTC CATRLGPDYEQYF
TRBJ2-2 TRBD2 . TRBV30 TGTGCCTGGAGTGTAGGGCTAGCGGGAGGGGAGCTGTTTTTT CAWSVGLAGGELFF
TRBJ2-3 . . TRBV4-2 TGTGCCAGCAGCCAAGACCTAGGGGGAGATACGCAGTATTTT CASSQDLGGDTQYF
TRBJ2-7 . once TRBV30 TGTGCCTGGAGCCTAAGCGGAGGTCTTTGGTCCGAGCAGTACTTC CAWSLSGGLWSEQYF
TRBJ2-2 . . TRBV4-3 TGCGCCAGCAGCCAAGATCCGGGACGGGGAAGGGAGCTGTTTTTT CASSQDPGRGRELFF
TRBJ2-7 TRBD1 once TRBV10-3 TGTGCCATCAGAACAGGGGAGTCTTACTACGAGCAGTACTTC CAIRTGESYYEQYF
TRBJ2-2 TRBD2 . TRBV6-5 TGTGCCAGCAGTTACAATCCAGCGGGGGGGACCGGGGAGCTGTTTTTT CASSYNPAGGTGELFF
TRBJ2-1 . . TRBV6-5 TGTGCCAGCAGTACAGACCGGGGCAATGAGCAGTTCTTC CASSTDRGNEQFF
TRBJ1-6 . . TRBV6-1 TGTGCCAGCAGTCCGCCCGGGTATAATTCACCCCTCCACTTT CASSPPGYNSPLHF
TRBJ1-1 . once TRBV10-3 TGTGCCATCAGGCTGGACACGCGGCTAGAAGCTTTCTTT CAIRLDTRLEAFF
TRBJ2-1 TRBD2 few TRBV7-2 TGTGCCAGCAGCTCCCGACTAGCGGGGGTTTCTGAGCAGTTCTTC CASSSRLAGVSEQFF